These T cell receptor beta chains were read from a single sample in a study of T cells after yellow fever vaccination. TCRdb re-called the 5' RACE reads through MiXCR, storing one row per CDR3 protein. The sample contains 200,000 to 300,000 distinct CDR3 sequences, 10% to 15% of which appear only once. The specimen comprised CD4+ T cells sorted from PBMCs, sampled 45 days after the yellow fever booster vaccination. Source of these receptors: a man aged 25-40 years who received the YFV17D yellow fever vaccine. CDR3s include the opening cysteine and the closing phenylalanine or tryptophan. The D gene is left open where the match is weak. Part of the rows lack a size; the others show once, few, many or a class for expanded clones.

v_call	j_call	cdr3_length	d_call	clone_size	cdr3_nt	cdr3_aa
TRBV5-1	TRBJ2-7	15	-	few	TGCGCCAGCAGCTTTGACGGGAGTTTGGCATACGAGCAGTACTTC	CASSFDGSLAYEQYF
TRBV29-1	TRBJ2-3	14	TRBD2	-	TGCAGCGTTCCAAGATCGGGGGGAGCAGATACGCAGTATTTT	CSVPRSGGADTQYF
TRBV7-2	TRBJ2-1	12	-	few	TGTGCCAGCAGCGAAACCCTTTCTGAGCAGTTCTTC	CASSETLSEQFF
TRBV20-1	TRBJ2-3	12	-	few	TGCAGTGCCCCGAACACGGGGGATACGCAGTATTTT	CSAPNTGDTQYF
TRBV7-2	TRBJ1-1	11	TRBD1	-	TGTGCCAGCAGTTACAGGGGTGAAGCTTTCTTT	CASSYRGEAFF
TRBV10-3	TRBJ2-5	13	-	many	TGTGCCACCAAGTCGTCGGGGGAAGAGACCCAGTACTTC	CATKSSGEETQYF
TRBV7-7	TRBJ2-5	16	TRBD2	-	TGTGCCAGCAGCCAGACTAGCGGGAGTATTGTAGAGACCCAGTACTTC	CASSQTSGSIVETQYF
TRBV20-1	TRBJ1-6	15	-	few	TGCAGTGCTCGCACTGGGAGGGGAAGGCCGTCACCCCTCCACTTT	CSARTGRGRPSPLHF
TRBV18	TRBJ1-1	13	-	-	TGTGCCAGCTCACTTTCCGGTGCCACTGAAGCTTTCTTT	CASSLSGATEAFF
TRBV5-5	TRBJ2-7	15	-	-	TGTGCCAGCAGCGGTGAAGGAGGGTTCGGGTTCGAGCAGTACTTC	CASSGEGGFGFEQYF
TRBV5-1	TRBJ2-7	16	-	few	TGCGCCAGGCCGCGGCAGGGAGTAGGAAGCTCCTACGAGCAGTACTTC	CARPRQGVGSSYEQYF
TRBV5-4	TRBJ2-2	14	-	-	TGTGCCAGCAGCTTAGCCCAGGCCACCGGGGAGCTGTTTTTT	CASSLAQATGELFF
TRBV12-3/TRBV12-4	TRBJ2-1	14	-	-	TGTGCCAGCAGCCCCAGGGAGGGGACAAATGAGCAGTTCTTC	CASSPREGTNEQFF
TRBV20-1	TRBJ2-1	12	-	few	TGCAGTGCTACGGGACACGACAATGAGCAGTTCTTC	CSATGHDNEQFF
TRBV20-1	TRBJ1-5	13	-	many	TGCAGTGCTAGAAGGGGCGGCAATCAGCCCCAGCATTTT	CSARRGGNQPQHF
TRBV10-3	TRBJ1-5	13	TRBD1	-	TGTGCCATCAGTACAGGGGTAGCTCAGCCCCAGCATTTT	CAISTGVAQPQHF
TRBV10-3	TRBJ2-5	16	TRBD2	-	TGTGCCATCAGTGAGTCGTTAGCGGGAGTACAAGAGACCCAGTACTTC	CAISESLAGVQETQYF
TRBV5-1	TRBJ2-6	17	TRBD2	-	TGCGCCAGCAGCTTGTCTAGCGGGCCTGCTGGGGCCAACGTCCTGACTTTC	CASSLSSGPAGANVLTF
TRBV20-1	TRBJ1-2	12	-	few	TGCAGTGCTAGAGATCGCAGCCATGGCTACACCTTC	CSARDRSHGYTF
TRBV4-1	TRBJ2-7	15	-	-	TGCGCCAGCAGCCAAGTTGCGGAATCGGAATACGAGCAGTACTTC	CASSQVAESEYEQYF
TRBV6-5	TRBJ1-3	15	TRBD1	-	TGTGCCAGCAGTTACTCCACAGGGGCTGGAAACACCATATATTTT	CASSYSTGAGNTIYF
TRBV7-2	TRBJ2-5	15	-	-	TGTGCCAGCAGCATCTTTCGGGGAAACCGGGAGACCCAGTACTTC	CASSIFRGNRETQYF
TRBV6-1	TRBJ1-2	14	-	many	TGTGCCAGCAGTGAAGGGGCCCGTGGGTACGGCTACACCTTC	CASSEGARGYGYTF
TRBV6-1	TRBJ1-6	15	-	-	TGTGCCAGCAGCGCCCGACGGCAGAATAATTCACCCCTCCACTTT	CASSARRQNNSPLHF
TRBV29-1	TRBJ2-1	12	-	-	TGCAGCGTTTCGCAGAATTACAATGAGCAGTTCTTC	CSVSQNYNEQFF
TRBV19	TRBJ2-5	16	-	-	TGTGCCAGTCCTTACTCGGGTCGAATCGGGGAAGAGACCCAGTACTTC	CASPYSGRIGEETQYF
TRBV28	TRBJ2-1	11	TRBD2	few	TGTGCCAGCAGTTTCCAGCGGGAGGCGGTGTTC	CASSFQREAVF
TRBV5-1	TRBJ2-5	14	TRBD2	many	TGCGCCAGCAGCTTGGGGACTAGTGGAGAGACCCAGTACTTC	CASSLGTSGETQYF
TRBV20-1	TRBJ1-6	15	-	-	TGCAGTGCTAGAAAAACACAGGGTCCAAATTCACCCCTCCACTTT	CSARKTQGPNSPLHF
TRBV4-2	TRBJ1-4	16	-	-	TGTGCCAGCAGTCTTGGACCGCCTCAAACTAATGAAAAACTGTTTTTT	CASSLGPPQTNEKLFF
TRBV6-9	TRBJ2-3	15	-	-	TGTGCCAGCACCGCCGCCGGGGCAGGTTTAGATACGCAGTATTTT	CASTAAGAGLDTQYF
TRBV28	TRBJ2-7	12	-	few	TGTGCCAGCAGTTTATGGGGGGATCGGCAGTACTTC	CASSLWGDRQYF
TRBV15	TRBJ2-6	13	-	-	TGTGCCACCATGAGCTCTGGGGCCAACGTCCTGACTTTC	CATMSSGANVLTF
TRBV7-9	TRBJ2-7	15	TRBD1	few	TGTGCCAGCAGCATTCCAGGGGGTAACCTCTACGAGCAGTACTTC	CASSIPGGNLYEQYF
TRBV6-1	TRBJ2-7	13	TRBD2	few	TGTGCCAGCCGGACTAGCGGGAGTACCGAGCAGTACTTC	CASRTSGSTEQYF
TRBV6-1	TRBJ1-2	13	TRBD1	-	TGTGCCAGCAGTGAAGCCCGGGACAGGTTTTACACCTTC	CASSEARDRFYTF
TRBV9	TRBJ2-1	14	-	few	TGTGCCAGCAGGGAAGGTGGGAGCGTGGGTGAGCAGTTCTTC	CASREGGSVGEQFF
TRBV20-1	TRBJ1-5	14	TRBD1	many	TGCAGTGCTGCTCGGGACAGCCTCAATCAGCCCCAGCATTTT	CSAARDSLNQPQHF
TRBV10-3	TRBJ2-3	15	-	-	TGTGCCATCTTAGTCCGTAGTAGAGTTGGGGATACGCAGTATTTT	CAILVRSRVGDTQYF
TRBV20-1	TRBJ2-1	13	-	-	TGCAGTGCTAGAGTTCCAGCGCGGAATGAGCAGTTCTTC	CSARVPARNEQFF
TRBV4-3	TRBJ2-7	16	-	few	TGCGCCAGCAGCCAAGCTTGGGGGACAAAGTCCTACGAGCAGTACTTC	CASSQAWGTKSYEQYF
TRBV7-2	TRBJ2-1	14	-	many	TGTGCCAGCAGCCGCCGGGGGCCTCCCAGTGAGCAGTTCTTC	CASSRRGPPSEQFF
TRBV7-8	TRBJ2-3	18	-	few	TGTGCCAGCAGCTTAGCTGTCGGTAGGACATGGAGCACAGATACGCAGTATTTT	CASSLAVGRTWSTDTQYF
TRBV7-2	TRBJ2-3	14	-	-	TGTGCCAGCAGCCCCCGACTCGGTACAGATACGCAGTATTTT	CASSPRLGTDTQYF
TRBV29-1	TRBJ2-2	11	-	-	TGCAGCAGTCGCGTTGGCGGGGAGCTGTTTTTT	CSSRVGGELFF
TRBV28	TRBJ1-4	15	-	few	TGTGCCAGCAATTACGGGGGACTGGTACGCGAAAAACTGTTTTTT	CASNYGGLVREKLFF
TRBV4-1	TRBJ2-4	16	-	-	TGCGCCAGCAGCCAACCCTCCGGGGGAGCCAAAAACATTCAGTACTTC	CASSQPSGGAKNIQYF
TRBV5-4	TRBJ2-7	15	TRBD2	-	TGTGCCAGCAGCGACTTCACTAGCGGTTATTACGAGCAGTACTTC	CASSDFTSGYYEQYF
TRBV27	TRBJ1-4	15	TRBD1	few	TGTGCCAGCAGTTTATTATCAGGGGGGAATGAAAAACTGTTTTTT	CASSLLSGGNEKLFF
TRBV5-1	TRBJ2-7	14	-	-	TGCGCCAGCAGCGTCCAGACAAGCTCCTACGAGCAGTACTTC	CASSVQTSSYEQYF
TRBV6-1	TRBJ1-1	13	-	-	TGTGCCAGTACCGGGACACAGAACACTGAAGCTTTCTTT	CASTGTQNTEAFF